This TCR beta chain was captured by sequencing in a study of control samples from healthy donors and cancer patients. The assay was immunoSEQ multiplex PCR, and TCRdb's table has in-frame clones only and misses some. The profile shows some 77,000 clones, about 89% of them singletons. V lost 3 bases and J lost 5, with 12 bases in between. The CDR3 loop spans 14 amino acids. Germline CDR1 SGDLS, CDR2 YYNGEE. This sequence originates from a woman aged 60-75 years in good health. The sequenced material came from blood. The rearrangement uses TRBV9 and TRBJ2-1; tentatively, D is TRBD2 (6 bases). The CDR3 is CASSAGTSNNEQFF. The DNA for the CDR3 is TGTGCCAGCAGCGCCGGGACTTCGAACAATGAGCAGTTCTTC.